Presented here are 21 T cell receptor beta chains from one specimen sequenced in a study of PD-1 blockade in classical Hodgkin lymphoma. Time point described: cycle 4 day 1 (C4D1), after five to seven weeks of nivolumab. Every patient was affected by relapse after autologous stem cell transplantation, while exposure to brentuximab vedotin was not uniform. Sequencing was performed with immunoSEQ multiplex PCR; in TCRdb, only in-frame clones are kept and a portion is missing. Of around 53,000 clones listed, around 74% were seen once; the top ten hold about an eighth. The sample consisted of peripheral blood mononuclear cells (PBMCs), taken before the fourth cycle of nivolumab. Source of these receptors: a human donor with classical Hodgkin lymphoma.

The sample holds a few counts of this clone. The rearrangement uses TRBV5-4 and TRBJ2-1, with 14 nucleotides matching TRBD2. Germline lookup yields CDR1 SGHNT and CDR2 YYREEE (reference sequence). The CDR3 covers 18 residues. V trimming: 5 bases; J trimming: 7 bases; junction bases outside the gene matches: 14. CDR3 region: CASSRGAGLAGGGNEQFF. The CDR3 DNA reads TGTGCCAGCAGTCGTGGGGCCGGACTAGCGGGAGGTGGGAATGAGCAGTTCTTC.

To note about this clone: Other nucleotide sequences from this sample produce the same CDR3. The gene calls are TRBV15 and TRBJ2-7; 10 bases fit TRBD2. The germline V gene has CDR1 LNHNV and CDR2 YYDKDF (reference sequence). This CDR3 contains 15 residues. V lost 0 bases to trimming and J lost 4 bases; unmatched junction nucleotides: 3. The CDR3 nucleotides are TGTGCCACCAGCAGAGAGCTAGCGGGAGCTTACGAGCAGTACTTC. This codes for CATSRELAGAYEQYF.

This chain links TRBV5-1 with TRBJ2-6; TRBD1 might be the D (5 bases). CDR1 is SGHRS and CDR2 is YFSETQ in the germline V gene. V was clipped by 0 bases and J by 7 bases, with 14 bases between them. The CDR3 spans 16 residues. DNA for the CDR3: TGCGCCAGCAGCTTGGTATGGACACTGAAAGCCAACGTCCTGACTTTC. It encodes CASSLVWTLKANVLTF.

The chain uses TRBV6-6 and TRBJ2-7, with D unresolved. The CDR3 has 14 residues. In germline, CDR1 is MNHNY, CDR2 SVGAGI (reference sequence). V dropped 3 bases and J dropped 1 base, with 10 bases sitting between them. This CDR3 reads CASSYLDGSYEQYF. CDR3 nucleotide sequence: TGTGCCAGCAGTTATCTGGACGGATCCTACGAGCAGTACTTC.

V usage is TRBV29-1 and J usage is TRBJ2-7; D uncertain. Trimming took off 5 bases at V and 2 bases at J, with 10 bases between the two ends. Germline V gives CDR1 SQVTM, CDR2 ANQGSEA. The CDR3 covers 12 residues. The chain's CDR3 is CSVLEHTYEQYF. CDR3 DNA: TGCAGCGTTTTGGAACATACCTACGAGCAGTACTTC.

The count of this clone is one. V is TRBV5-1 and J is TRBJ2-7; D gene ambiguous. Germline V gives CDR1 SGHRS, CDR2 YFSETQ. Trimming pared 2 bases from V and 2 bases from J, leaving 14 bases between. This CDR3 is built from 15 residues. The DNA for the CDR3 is TGCGCCAGCAGCTTTGTTGGGGTAAAACCCTACGAGCAGTACTTC. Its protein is CASSFVGVKPYEQYF.

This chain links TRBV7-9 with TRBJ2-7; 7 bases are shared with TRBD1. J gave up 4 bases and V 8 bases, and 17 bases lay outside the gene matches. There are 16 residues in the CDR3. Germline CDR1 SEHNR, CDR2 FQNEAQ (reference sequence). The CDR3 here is CASANTVQGSLYEQYF. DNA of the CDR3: TGTGCCAGCGCCAACACGGTACAGGGGTCATTGTACGAGCAGTACTTC.

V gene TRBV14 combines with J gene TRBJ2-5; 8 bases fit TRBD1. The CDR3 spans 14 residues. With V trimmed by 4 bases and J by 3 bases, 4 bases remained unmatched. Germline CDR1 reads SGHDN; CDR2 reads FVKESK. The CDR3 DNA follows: TGTGCCAGCAGCCGTGGACAGGGTAAAGAGACCCAGTACTTC. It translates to CASSRGQGKETQYF. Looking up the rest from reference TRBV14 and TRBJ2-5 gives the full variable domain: EAGVTQFPSHSVIEKGQTVTLRCDPISGHDNLYWYRRVMGKEIKFLLHFVKESKQDESGMPNNRFLAERTGGTYSTLKVQPAELEDSGVYFCASSRGQGKETQYFGPGTRLLVL.

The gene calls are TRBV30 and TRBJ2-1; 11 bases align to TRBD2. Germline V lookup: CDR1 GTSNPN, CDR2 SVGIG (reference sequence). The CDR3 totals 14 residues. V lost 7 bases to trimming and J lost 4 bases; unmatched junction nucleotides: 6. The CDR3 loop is CAYAGLAVYNEQFF. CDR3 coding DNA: TGTGCCTACGCGGGACTAGCGGTTTACAATGAGCAGTTCTTC.

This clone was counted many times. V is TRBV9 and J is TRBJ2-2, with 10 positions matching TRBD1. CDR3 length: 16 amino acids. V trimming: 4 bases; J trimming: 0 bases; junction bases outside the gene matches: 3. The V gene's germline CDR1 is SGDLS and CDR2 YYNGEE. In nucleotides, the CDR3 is TGTGCCAGCAGCCCGGGACAGGGGCCGAACACCGGGGAGCTGTTTTTT. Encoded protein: CASSPGQGPNTGELFF.

The chain's CDR3 is CASSLQAFSGNTIYF. In DNA, the CDR3 is TGTGCCAGCAGCTTACAGGCGTTCTCTGGAAACACCATATATTTT. The chain combines TRBV5-4 with TRBJ1-3; TRBD1 might be the D (5 bases). Trimming left V 2 bases short and J 0 bases short, with 9 bases between. The germline V gene encodes CDR1 SGHNT and CDR2 YYREEE (reference sequence). The CDR3 is 15 residues long.

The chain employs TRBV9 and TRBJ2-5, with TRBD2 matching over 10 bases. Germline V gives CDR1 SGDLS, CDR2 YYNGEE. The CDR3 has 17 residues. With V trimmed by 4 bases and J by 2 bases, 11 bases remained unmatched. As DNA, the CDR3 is TGTGCCAGCAGCCCCGGAGGTGGACTAGCGGAACAAGAGACCCAGTACTTC. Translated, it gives CASSPGGGLAEQETQYF. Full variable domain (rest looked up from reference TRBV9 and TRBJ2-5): DSGVTQTPKHLITATGQRVTLRCSPRSGDLSVYWYQQSLDQGLQFLIQYYNGEERAKGNILERFSAQQFPDLHSELNLSSLELGDSALYFCASSPGGGLAEQETQYFGPGTRLLVL.

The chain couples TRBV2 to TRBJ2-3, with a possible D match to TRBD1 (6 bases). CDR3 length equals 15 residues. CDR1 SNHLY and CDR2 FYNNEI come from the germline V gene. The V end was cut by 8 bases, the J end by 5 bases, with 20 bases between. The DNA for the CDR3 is TGTGCCAGCCGCTTCGACTGGGGGCAACTAGATACGCAGTATTTT. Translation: CASRFDWGQLDTQYF. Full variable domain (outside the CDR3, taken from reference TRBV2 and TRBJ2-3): EPEVTQTPSHQVTQMGQEVILRCVPISNHLYFYWYRQILGQKVEFLVSFYNNEISEKSEIFDDQFSVERPDGSNFTLKIRSTKLEDSAMYFCASRFDWGQLDTQYFGPGTRLTVL.

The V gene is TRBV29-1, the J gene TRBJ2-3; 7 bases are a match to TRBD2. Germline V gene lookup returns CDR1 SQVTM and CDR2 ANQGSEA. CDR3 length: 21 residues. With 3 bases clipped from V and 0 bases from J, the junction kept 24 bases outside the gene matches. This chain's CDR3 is CSVEKRVVAGRPLYSTDTQYF. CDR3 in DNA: TGCAGCGTTGAGAAGAGGGTGGTAGCGGGCCGACCCCTCTATAGCACAGATACGCAGTATTTT.

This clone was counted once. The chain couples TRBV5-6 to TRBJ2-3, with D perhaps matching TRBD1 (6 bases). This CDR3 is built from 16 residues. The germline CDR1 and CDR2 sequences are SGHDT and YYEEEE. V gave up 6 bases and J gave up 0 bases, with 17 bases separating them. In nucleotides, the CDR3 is TGTGCCAGCATCCTCACTACAGGGTATAGCACAGATACGCAGTATTTT. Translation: CASILTTGYSTDTQYF. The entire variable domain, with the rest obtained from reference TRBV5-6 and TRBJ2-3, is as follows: DAGVTQSPTHLIKTRGQQVTLRCSPKSGHDTVSWYQQALGQGPQFIFQYYEEEERQRGNFPDRFSGHQFPNYSSELNVNALLLGDSALYLCASILTTGYSTDTQYFGPGTRLTVL.

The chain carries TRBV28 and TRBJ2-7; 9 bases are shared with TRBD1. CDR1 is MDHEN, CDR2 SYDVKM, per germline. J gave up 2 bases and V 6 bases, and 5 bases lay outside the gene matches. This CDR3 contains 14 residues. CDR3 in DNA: TGTGCCAGCAGGGAGGGACAGGGTGCCTACGAGCAGTACTTC. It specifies CASREGQGAYEQYF.

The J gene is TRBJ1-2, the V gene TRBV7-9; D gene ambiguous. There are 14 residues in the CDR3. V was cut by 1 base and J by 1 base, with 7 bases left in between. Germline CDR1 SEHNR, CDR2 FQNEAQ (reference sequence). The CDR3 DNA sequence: TGTGCCAGCAGCTTAGAACCCTTTAACTATGGCTACACCTTC. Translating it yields CASSLEPFNYGYTF.

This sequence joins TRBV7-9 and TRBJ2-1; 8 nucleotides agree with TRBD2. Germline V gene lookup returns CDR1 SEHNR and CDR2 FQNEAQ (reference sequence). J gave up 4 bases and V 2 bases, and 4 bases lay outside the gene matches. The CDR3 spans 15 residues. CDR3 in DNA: TGTGCCAGCAGCTTATTCGCGGGAGGATACAATGAGCAGTTCTTC. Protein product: CASSLFAGGYNEQFF. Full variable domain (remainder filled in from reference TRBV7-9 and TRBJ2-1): DTGVSQNPRHKITKRGQNVTFRCDPISEHNRLYWYRQTLGQGPEFLTYFQNEAQLEKSRLLSDRFSAERPKGSFSTLEIQRTEQGDSAMYLCASSLFAGGYNEQFFGPGTRLTVL.

The CDR3 DNA reads as TGTGCCAGCAGTTACCCTCAGGAGGGGCAGTACTTC. Translated, it gives CASSYPQEGQYF. The chain links TRBV2 to TRBJ2-7, with a possible D match to TRBD2 (6 bases). CDR3 length: 12 residues. Germline values: CDR1 SNHLY, CDR2 FYNNEI. V lost 5 bases to trimming and J lost 9 bases, with 14 bases between them.

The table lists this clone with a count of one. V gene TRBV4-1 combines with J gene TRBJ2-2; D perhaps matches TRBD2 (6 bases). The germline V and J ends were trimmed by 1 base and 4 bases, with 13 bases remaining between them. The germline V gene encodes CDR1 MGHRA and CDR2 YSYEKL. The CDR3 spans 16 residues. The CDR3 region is CASSQAIGSPTGELFF. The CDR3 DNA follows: TGCGCCAGCAGCCAAGCGATCGGGAGCCCCACCGGGGAGCTGTTTTTT.

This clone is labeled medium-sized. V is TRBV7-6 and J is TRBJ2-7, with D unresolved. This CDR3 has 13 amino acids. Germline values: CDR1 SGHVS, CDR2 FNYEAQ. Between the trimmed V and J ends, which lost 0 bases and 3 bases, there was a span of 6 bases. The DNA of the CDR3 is TGTGCCAGCAGCTTAGCGCATAACTACGAGCAGTACTTC. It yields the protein CASSLAHNYEQYF.